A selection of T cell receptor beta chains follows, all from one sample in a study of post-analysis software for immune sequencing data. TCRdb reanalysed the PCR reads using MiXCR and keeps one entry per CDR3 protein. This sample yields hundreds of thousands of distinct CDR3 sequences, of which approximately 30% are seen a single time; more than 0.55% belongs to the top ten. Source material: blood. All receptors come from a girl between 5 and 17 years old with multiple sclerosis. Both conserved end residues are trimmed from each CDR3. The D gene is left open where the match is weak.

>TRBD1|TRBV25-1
ASSDTDRGITDTQY
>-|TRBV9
ASSVDQPPDTQY
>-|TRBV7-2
ASSLVGGRGYNEQF
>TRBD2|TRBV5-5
ASSLREGSYNEQF
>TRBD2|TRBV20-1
SASRSSGRLVETQY
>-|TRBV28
ASSLSPLTEQF
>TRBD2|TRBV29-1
SAGTSGAQETQY
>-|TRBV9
ACSSRWGQGNEKLF
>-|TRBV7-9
ASSLGWQAYEQY
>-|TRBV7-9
ASSLGAVSNTEAF
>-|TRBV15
ATDVTPSSTDTQY
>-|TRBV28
ASSLGRGRDYGYT
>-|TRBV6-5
ASSTHRVGEKLF
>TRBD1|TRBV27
ASTQTGGRSYEQY
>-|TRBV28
ASGDSLSGNTIY
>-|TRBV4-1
ASDPGLTTGSTEAF
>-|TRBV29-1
SASREGSSYGYT
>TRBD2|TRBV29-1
SGYQTSEDYNEQF
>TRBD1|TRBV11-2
ASSRIQGAHGYT
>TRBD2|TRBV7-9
ASSLRGLGGPSEQY
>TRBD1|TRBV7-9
ASRAEDRGSYT
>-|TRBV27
ASSRVVGSTYEQY
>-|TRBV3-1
ATSVANSNQPQH
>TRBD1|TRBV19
ASSPTDRIYGYT
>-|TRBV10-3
AISVRGGQETQY
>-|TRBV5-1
ASSSRDTRAYEQY
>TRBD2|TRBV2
ASSETSGVTGELF
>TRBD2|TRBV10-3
ATLNLAGVNNEQF
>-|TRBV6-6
ASESSEYTDTQY
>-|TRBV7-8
ASSHGTLYEQY
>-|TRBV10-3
AISDSRYGYT
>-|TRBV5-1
ASSLAGTKDGEQF